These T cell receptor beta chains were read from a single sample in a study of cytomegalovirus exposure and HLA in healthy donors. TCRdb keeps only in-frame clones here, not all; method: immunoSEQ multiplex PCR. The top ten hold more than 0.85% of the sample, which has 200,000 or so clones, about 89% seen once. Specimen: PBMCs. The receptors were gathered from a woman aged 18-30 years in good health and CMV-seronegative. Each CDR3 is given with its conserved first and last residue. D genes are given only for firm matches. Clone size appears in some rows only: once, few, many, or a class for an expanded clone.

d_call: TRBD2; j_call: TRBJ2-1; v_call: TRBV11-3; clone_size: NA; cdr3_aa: CASSRGTSGDWEQFF; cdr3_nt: TGTGCCAGCAGCCGCGGGACTAGCGGGGACTGGGAGCAGTTCTTC
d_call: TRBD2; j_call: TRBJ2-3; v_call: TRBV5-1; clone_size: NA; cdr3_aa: CASSPLSGRSTDTQYF; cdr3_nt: TGCGCCAGCTCCCCTCTTAGCGGGAGGTCCACAGATACGCAGTATTTT
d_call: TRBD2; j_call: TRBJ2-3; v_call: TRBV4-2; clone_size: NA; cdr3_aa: CASSQDLGLARSTDTQYF; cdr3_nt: TGTGCCAGCAGCCAAGATCTGGGACTAGCGAGGAGCACAGATACGCAGTATTTT
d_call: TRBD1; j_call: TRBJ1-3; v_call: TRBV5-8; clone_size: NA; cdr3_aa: CASSYSNRGLGGNTIYF; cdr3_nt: TGTGCCAGCAGCTACTCAAACAGGGGACTTGGTGGAAACACCATATATTTT
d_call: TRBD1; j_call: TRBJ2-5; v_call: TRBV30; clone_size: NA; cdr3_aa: CAWSGVRGRETQYF; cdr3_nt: TGTGCCTGGAGCGGTGTCAGGGGGAGAGAGACCCAGTACTTC
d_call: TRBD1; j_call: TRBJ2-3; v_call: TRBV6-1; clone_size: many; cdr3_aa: CASSEGQGGSTDTQYF; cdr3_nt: TGTGCCAGCAGTGAAGGACAGGGTGGAAGCACAGATACGCAGTATTTT
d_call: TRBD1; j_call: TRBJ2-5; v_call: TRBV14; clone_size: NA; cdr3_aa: CASSRRPGQGVRETQYF; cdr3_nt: TGTGCCAGCAGCCGGAGACCGGGACAGGGGGTTCGAGAGACCCAGTACTTC
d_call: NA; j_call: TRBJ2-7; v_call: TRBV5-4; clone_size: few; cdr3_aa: CASSLARTAEQYF; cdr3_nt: TGTGCCAGCAGCTTGGCCCGAACAGCCGAGCAGTACTTC
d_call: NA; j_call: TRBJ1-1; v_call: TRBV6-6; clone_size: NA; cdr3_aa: CASSTIRTEAFF; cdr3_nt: TGTGCCAGCAGTACGATCAGAACTGAAGCTTTCTTT
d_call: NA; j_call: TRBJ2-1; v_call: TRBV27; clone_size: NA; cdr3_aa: CASTRNPGTLSYNEQFF; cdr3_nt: TGTGCCAGCACTCGTAACCCCGGGACACTCTCCTACAATGAGCAGTTCTTC
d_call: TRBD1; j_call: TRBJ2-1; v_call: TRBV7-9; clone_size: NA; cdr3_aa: CASSSTRLRSRDRYNEQFF; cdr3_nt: TGTGCCAGCAGCTCAACACGCCTCCGAAGCCGGGACAGATACAATGAGCAGTTCTTC
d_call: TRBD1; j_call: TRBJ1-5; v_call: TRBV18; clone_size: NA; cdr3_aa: CASSPINTGTASNQPQHF; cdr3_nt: TGTGCCAGCTCACCAATCAATACCGGGACAGCGAGCAATCAGCCCCAGCATTTT
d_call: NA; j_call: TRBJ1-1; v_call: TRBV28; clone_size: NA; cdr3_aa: CASRATGRYTEAFF; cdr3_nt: TGTGCCAGCAGGGCTACAGGGCGTTACACTGAAGCTTTCTTT
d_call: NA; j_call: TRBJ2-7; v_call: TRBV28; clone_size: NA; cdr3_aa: CASSLLVWGGNYEQYF; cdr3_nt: TGTGCCAGCAGTTTATTGGTTTGGGGCGGAAACTACGAGCAGTACTTC
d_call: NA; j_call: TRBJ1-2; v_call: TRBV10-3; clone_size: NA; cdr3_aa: CAISESDREIYTF; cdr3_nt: TGTGCCATCAGTGAGTCCGACAGAGAAATCTACACCTTC
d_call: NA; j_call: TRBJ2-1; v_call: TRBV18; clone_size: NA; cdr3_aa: CASSPESSAYYNEQFF; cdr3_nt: TGTGCCAGCTCACCAGAGTCTAGCGCTTATTACAATGAGCAGTTCTTC
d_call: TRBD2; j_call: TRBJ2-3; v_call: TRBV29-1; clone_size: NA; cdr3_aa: CSTGLAGPQYTQYF; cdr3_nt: TGCAGCACCGGACTAGCGGGGCCCCAATATACGCAGTATTTT
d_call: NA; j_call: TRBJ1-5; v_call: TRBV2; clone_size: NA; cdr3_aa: CASSEALQGKGSNQPQHF; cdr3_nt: TGTGCCAGCAGTGAAGCCCTCCAGGGGAAAGGTAGCAATCAGCCCCAGCATTTT
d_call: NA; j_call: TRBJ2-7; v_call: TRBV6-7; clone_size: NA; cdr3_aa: CASSPTISSYEQYF; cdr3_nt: TGTGCCAGCAGTCCAACTATCAGCTCCTACGAGCAGTACTTC
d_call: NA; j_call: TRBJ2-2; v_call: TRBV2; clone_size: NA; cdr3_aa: CASRQRVGELFF; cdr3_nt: TGTGCCAGCAGACAGCGGGTCGGGGAGCTGTTTTTT
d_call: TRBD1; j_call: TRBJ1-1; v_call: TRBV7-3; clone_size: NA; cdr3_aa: CASSIDRGSSEAFF; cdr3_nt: TGTGCCAGCAGCATTGACAGGGGCAGCTCTGAAGCTTTCTTT
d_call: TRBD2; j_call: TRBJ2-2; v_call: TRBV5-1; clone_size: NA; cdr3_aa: CASSLVLAGDAGELFF; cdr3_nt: TGCGCCAGCAGCTTGGTACTAGCGGGAGACGCCGGGGAGCTGTTTTTT
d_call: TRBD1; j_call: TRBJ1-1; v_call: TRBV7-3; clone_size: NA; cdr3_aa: CASSPDPTGLTEAFF; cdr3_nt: TGTGCCAGCAGCCCGGACCCGACAGGGTTGACTGAAGCTTTCTTT
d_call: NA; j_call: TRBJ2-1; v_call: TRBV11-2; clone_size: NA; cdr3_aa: CASSLVSIGSSYNEQFF; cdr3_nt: TGTGCCAGCAGCTTAGTCTCGATAGGGAGCTCCTACAATGAGCAGTTCTTC
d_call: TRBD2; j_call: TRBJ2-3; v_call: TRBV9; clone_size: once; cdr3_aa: CASSATGTSGRADTQYF; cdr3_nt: TGTGCCAGCAGCGCCACCGGGACTAGCGGGAGGGCCGATACGCAGTATTTT
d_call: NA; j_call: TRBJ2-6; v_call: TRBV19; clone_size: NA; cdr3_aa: CASSPGDVLTF; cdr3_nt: TGTGCCAGTAGCCCCGGGGACGTCCTGACTTTC
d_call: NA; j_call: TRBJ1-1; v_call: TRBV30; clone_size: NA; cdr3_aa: CAWITANTEAFF; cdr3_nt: TGTGCCTGGATTACTGCGAACACTGAAGCTTTCTTT
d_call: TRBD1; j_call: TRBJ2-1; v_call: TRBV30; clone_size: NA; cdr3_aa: CAWRSDREDEQFF; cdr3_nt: TGTGCCTGGAGATCGGACAGGGAAGATGAGCAGTTCTTC
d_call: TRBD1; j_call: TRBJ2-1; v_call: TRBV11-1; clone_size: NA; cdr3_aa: CASSPWTGNLYNEQFF; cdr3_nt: TGTGCCAGCAGCCCGTGGACAGGGAACTTGTACAATGAGCAGTTCTTC
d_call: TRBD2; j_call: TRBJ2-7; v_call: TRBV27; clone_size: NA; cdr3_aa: CASSSPGTSGSYEQYF; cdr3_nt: TGTGCCAGCAGTTCACCCGGGACTAGCGGCTCCTACGAGCAGTACTTC
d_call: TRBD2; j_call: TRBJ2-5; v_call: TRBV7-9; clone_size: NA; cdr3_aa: CASSLPGGETQYF; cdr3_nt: TGTGCCAGCAGCTTACCGGGAGGAGAGACCCAGTACTTC
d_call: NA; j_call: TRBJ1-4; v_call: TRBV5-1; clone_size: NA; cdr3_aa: CASRAFAGVETNEKLFF; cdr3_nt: TGCGCCAGCAGGGCATTCGCAGGGGTAGAAACTAATGAAAAACTGTTTTTT
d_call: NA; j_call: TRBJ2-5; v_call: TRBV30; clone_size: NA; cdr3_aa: CAWIIRGGEETQYF; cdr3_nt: TGTGCCTGGATAATAAGGGGCGGTGAAGAGACCCAGTACTTC
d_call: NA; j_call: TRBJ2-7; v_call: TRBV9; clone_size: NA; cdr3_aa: CASSITPRSGRPTEQYF; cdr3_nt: TGTGCCAGCAGTATCACACCTCGTAGCGGCCGCCCTACGGAGCAGTACTTC
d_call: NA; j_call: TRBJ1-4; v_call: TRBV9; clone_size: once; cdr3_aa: CASSVGGVGEKLFF; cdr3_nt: TGTGCCAGCAGCGTAGGAGGAGTTGGTGAAAAACTGTTTTTT
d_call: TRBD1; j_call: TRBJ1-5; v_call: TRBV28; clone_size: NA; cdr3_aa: CASSSLGGWSNQPQHF; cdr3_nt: TGTGCCAGCAGTTCGTTAGGGGGCTGGAGCAATCAGCCCCAGCATTTT
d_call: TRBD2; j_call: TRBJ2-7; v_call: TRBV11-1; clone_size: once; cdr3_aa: CASSFRLAGPYEQYF; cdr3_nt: TGTGCCAGCAGCTTTCGGCTAGCGGGGCCCTACGAGCAGTACTTC
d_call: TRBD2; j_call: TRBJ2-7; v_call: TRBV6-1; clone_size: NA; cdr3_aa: CASSATSGSPYEQYF; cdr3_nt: TGTGCCAGCAGTGCTACTAGCGGGAGCCCTTACGAGCAGTACTTC
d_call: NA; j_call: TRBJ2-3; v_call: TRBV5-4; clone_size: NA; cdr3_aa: CASSSGTQFSTDTQYF; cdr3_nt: TGTGCCAGCAGCTCCGGGACTCAATTTAGCACAGATACGCAGTATTTT
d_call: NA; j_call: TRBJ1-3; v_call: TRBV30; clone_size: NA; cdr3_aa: CAWIWGDSVNTIYF; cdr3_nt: TGTGCCTGGATTTGGGGCGATTCGGTAAACACCATATATTTT
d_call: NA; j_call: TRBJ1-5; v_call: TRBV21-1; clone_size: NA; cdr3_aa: CASQKPMKGVGSNQPQHF; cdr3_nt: TGTGCCAGCCAAAAACCCATGAAAGGGGTTGGTAGCAATCAGCCCCAGCATTTT
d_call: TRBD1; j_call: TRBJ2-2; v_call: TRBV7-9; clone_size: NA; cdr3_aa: CASSLAPGQGHTGELFF; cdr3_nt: TGTGCCAGCAGCTTAGCCCCGGGACAGGGTCACACCGGGGAGCTGTTTTTT
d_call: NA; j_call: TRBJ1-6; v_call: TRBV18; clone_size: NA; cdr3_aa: CASSPAEPHSPLHF; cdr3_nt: TGTGCCAGCTCACCGGCGGAACCCCATTCACCCCTCCACTTT
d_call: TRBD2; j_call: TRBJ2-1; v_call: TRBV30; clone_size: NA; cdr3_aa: CAWSGGSSPGEQFF; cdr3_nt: TGTGCCTGGAGCGGGGGGTCTAGCCCGGGTGAGCAGTTCTTC
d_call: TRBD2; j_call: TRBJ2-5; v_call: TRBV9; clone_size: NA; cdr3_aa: CASSVGGSGDQETQYF; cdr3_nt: TGTGCCAGCAGCGTAGGTGGTAGCGGGGACCAAGAGACCCAGTACTTC
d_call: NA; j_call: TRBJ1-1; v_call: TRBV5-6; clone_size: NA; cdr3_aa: CASSLGVEAFF; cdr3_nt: TGTGCCAGCAGCTTGGGTGTAGAAGCTTTCTTT
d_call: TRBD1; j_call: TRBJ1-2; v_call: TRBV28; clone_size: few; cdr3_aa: CASSFRDRGVGGYTF; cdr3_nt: TGTGCCAGCAGTTTTAGGGACAGGGGCGTTGGTGGCTACACCTTC
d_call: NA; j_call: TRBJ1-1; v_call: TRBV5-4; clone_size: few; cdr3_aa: CASSSPLGGGTEAFF; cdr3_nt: TGTGCCAGCAGTTCACCCCTTGGGGGCGGCACTGAAGCTTTCTTT
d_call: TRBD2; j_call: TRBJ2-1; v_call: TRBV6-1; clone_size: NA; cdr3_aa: CASREIKRGSYNEQFF; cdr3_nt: TGTGCCAGCAGGGAAATAAAGCGGGGCTCCTACAATGAGCAGTTCTTC
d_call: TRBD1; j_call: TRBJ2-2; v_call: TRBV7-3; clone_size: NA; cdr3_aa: CASSDRDISGELFF; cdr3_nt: TGTGCCAGCAGCGACAGGGACATATCAGGGGAGCTGTTTTTT
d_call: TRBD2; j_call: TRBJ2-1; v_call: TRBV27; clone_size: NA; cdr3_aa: CASSFTSVSPEQFF; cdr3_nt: TGTGCCAGCAGTTTCACTAGCGTTTCCCCCGAGCAGTTCTTC
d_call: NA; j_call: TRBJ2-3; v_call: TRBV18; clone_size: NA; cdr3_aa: CASSYSTDTQYF; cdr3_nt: TGTGCCAGCTCGTATAGCACAGATACGCAGTATTTT
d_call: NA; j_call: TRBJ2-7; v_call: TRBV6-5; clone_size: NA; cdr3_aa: CASSPRGRPYEQYF; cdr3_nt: TGTGCCAGCAGCCCACGAGGGCGCCCCTACGAGCAGTACTTC
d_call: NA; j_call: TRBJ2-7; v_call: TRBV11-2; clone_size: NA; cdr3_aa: CASSLEAGTYEQYF; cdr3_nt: TGTGCCAGCAGCTTAGAGGCAGGGACCTACGAGCAGTACTTC